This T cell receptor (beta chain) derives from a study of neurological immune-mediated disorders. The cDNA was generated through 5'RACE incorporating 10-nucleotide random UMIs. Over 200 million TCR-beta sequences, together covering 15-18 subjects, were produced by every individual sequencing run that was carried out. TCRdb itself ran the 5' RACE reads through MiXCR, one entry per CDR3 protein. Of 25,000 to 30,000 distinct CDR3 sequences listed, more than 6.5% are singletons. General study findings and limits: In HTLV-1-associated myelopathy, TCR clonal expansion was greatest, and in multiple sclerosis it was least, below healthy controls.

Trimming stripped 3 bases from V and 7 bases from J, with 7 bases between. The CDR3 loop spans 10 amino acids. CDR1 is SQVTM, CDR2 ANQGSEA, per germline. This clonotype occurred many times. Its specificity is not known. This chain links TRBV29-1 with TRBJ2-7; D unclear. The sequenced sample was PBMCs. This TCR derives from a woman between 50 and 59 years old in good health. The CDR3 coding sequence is TGCAGCGTTGACCGGGTTGAGCAGTACTTC. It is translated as CSVDRVEQYF.